This is a list of T cell receptor beta chains from one sample in a study of blood T cell repertoires in COVID-19. Method: immunoSEQ multiplex PCR; TCRdb's copy keeps in-frame clones and lacks some. The sample yields 150,000 to 160,000 clones, approximately 80% seen once. Sample: peripheral blood. All receptors derive from a woman between 55 and 75 years old with COVID-19, enrolled during active disease. The CDR3 runs from the conserved cysteine through the conserved F or W. The order of the fields is J gene, D gene, V gene, clone size, CDR3 DNA, CDR3 protein. The D gene is left open where the match is weak. Clone size appears in some rows only: once, few, many, or a class for an expanded clone.

>TRBJ2-5|TRBD1|TRBV4-2|-
TGTGCCAGCAGCCAAGAGATAGGACAGGGCCTGGAGACCCAGTACTTC
CASSQEIGQGLETQYF
>TRBJ1-2|TRBD1|TRBV11-1|-
TGTGCCAGCAGCTGGGGACAGACGAACTATGGCTACACCTTC
CASSWGQTNYGYTF
>TRBJ1-1|TRBD1|TRBV7-3|-
TGTGCCAGCAGCTTGGCCGGGACAGGGGTCCGGGGAGCTTTCTTT
CASSLAGTGVRGAFF
>TRBJ2-2|-|TRBV6-5|few
TGTGCCAGCAGTTACTGGTTCTCGGAGGCCGGGGAGCTGTTTTTT
CASSYWFSEAGELFF
>TRBJ1-2|TRBD1|TRBV11-2|-
TGTGCCAGCAGCACCGGACAGGGGAACTATGGCTACACCTTC
CASSTGQGNYGYTF
>TRBJ2-1|TRBD2|TRBV5-1|-
TGCGCCAGCAGCTCGGATGGACTAGCGGGCTCGGTGGTGAATGAGCAGTTCTTC
CASSSDGLAGSVVNEQFF
>TRBJ2-7|TRBD2|TRBV7-3|-
TGTGCCAGGAGGCTCGGAATCCGGACTAGCTTTTGCGAGCAGTACTTC
CARRLGIRTSFCEQYF
>TRBJ2-1|TRBD2|TRBV24-1|-
TGTGCCACCAGTGATTCTAGCGGGGGGGCCTACAATGAGCAGTTCTTC
CATSDSSGGAYNEQFF
>TRBJ2-2|-|TRBV11-1|-
TGTGCCATCCTGCGGACAGACACCGGGGAGCTGTTTTTT
CAILRTDTGELFF
>TRBJ1-4|-|TRBV9|-
TGTGCCAGCAGCGCGGGTGAGGAAAAACTGTTTTTT
CASSAGEEKLFF
>TRBJ2-1|-|TRBV27|-
TGTGCCAGCAGTTCGTTGACAGGGCGGCCGGGAGGGACATCGCAGTTCTTC
CASSSLTGRPGGTSQFF
>TRBJ2-3|-|TRBV27|-
TGTGCCAGCAGTTTATTTTCTAGAGGCAGGGGATGGGCAGATACGCAGTATTTT
CASSLFSRGRGWADTQYF
>TRBJ2-1|TRBD2|TRBV9|-
TGTGCCAGCAGCGCATCCGGGACTACAACTAACAATGAGCAGTTCTTC
CASSASGTTTNNEQFF
>TRBJ2-6|TRBD1|TRBV5-1|-
TGCGCCAGCAGCTACAGGACAGGGGGCGAGTTTGGGGCCAACGTCCTGACTTTC
CASSYRTGGEFGANVLTF
>TRBJ1-2|-|TRBV6-2/TRBV6-3|once
TGTGCCAGCAGCATAGGACAACGCGACTATGGCTACACCTTC
CASSIGQRDYGYTF
>TRBJ1-2|TRBD1|TRBV9|-
TGTGCCAGCAGCACCTCGGGACAGTCAGATGGCTACACCTTC
CASSTSGQSDGYTF
>TRBJ2-3|-|TRBV5-4|few
TGTGCCGGGGCCCTGAAGGGTGGAAGATCCGATACGCAGTATTTT
CAGALKGGRSDTQYF
>TRBJ2-1|TRBD1|TRBV6-5|once
TGTGCCAGCGGGGTTGTTGAGGGGGCAAATGAGCAGTTCTTC
CASGVVEGANEQFF
>TRBJ1-2|-|TRBV19|-
TGTGCCAGTAGTGAACAGGGTAACTATGGCTACACCTTC
CASSEQGNYGYTF
>TRBJ1-1|TRBD1|TRBV10-1|-
TGCGCCAGCAGTGACTCACGGACAGGGGGGGACACTGAAGCTTTCTTT
CASSDSRTGGDTEAFF
>TRBJ2-2|-|TRBV4-2|-
TGTGCCAGCAGCCACCCGACACTTAACACCGGGGAGCTGTTTTTT
CASSHPTLNTGELFF
>TRBJ1-5|-|TRBV7-6|few
TGTGCCAGCAGCTTAGCGGAGTATCAGCCCCAGCATTTT
CASSLAEYQPQHF
>TRBJ1-2|-|TRBV21-1|once
TGTGCCAGCAGCCCCCGGGACAGGAACCATGGCTACACCTTC
CASSPRDRNHGYTF
>TRBJ1-5|-|TRBV6-5|-
TGTGCCAGCAAAACCGGGTGGGAGTACAATCAGCCCCAGCATTTT
CASKTGWEYNQPQHF
>TRBJ2-1|TRBD2|TRBV12-5|-
TGTGCTAGTGGTGTACTAGCGGGAAATGAGCAGTTCTTC
CASGVLAGNEQFF
>TRBJ1-2|-|TRBV29-1|-
TGCAGCGTGATAGGGGGGGTTGGCTATGGCTACACCTTC
CSVIGGVGYGYTF
>TRBJ1-5|TRBD1|TRBV5-1|-
TGCGCCAGCAGCGAGACAGGGGTCAATCAGCCCCAGCATTTT
CASSETGVNQPQHF
>TRBJ1-1|TRBD1|TRBV7-3|-
TGTGCCAGCAGTTACACAGGGGGCCTAACTGAAGCTTTCTTT
CASSYTGGLTEAFF
>TRBJ1-3|-|TRBV3-1/TRBV3-2|-
TGTGCCAGCAGCCAGCCCACGAGTGCTGGAAACACCATATATTTT
CASSQPTSAGNTIYF
>TRBJ1-6|TRBD1|TRBV6-5|-
TGTGCCAGCAGGACGGACAGGGGGAACTCACCCCTCCACTTT
CASRTDRGNSPLHF
>TRBJ2-7|TRBD2|TRBV29-1|-
TGCAGCGTTGAAGAGAAGGGACCGTCGGGAGGCTCCTACGAGCAGTACTTC
CSVEEKGPSGGSYEQYF
>TRBJ2-2|TRBD2|TRBV7-3|-
TGTGCCAGCAGCTCCTACAGCGGGAGCAACACCGGGGAGCTGTTTTTT
CASSSYSGSNTGELFF
>TRBJ1-2|TRBD1|TRBV29-1|-
TGCAGCGTTGAGCCCGGGACAGGGGGCTATGGCTACACCTTC
CSVEPGTGGYGYTF
>TRBJ1-2|TRBD1|TRBV18|-
TGTGCCAGCTCACTAAGGAGACAGGGGTCTGGCTACACCTTC
CASSLRRQGSGYTF
>TRBJ2-5|-|TRBV13|-
TGTGCCAGCCTCGAGGCGGGCAGGGGAGAGACCCAGTACTTC
CASLEAGRGETQYF
>TRBJ1-1|-|TRBV11-2|-
TGTGCCAGCAGCTTAGAGGGGGCCACTGAAGCTTTCTTT
CASSLEGATEAFF
>TRBJ1-2|-|TRBV18|once
TGTGCCAGCTCACCACCTACAGGGTCGGCCTATGGCTACACCTTC
CASSPPTGSAYGYTF
>TRBJ1-5|TRBD1|TRBV19|-
TGTGCCGGCCGGGACAGGGGGTCGGATCAGCCCCAGCATTTT
CAGRDRGSDQPQHF
>TRBJ2-5|TRBD2|TRBV4-2|once
TGTGCCAGCAGCCCCGGGGGAACGGGAGGTTTAGAGACCCAGTACTTC
CASSPGGTGGLETQYF
>TRBJ1-1|-|TRBV6-2/TRBV6-3|-
TGTGCCAGCAGTTACGCCGGGAGAGCTTTCTTT
CASSYAGRAFF
>TRBJ1-1|TRBD1|TRBV6-6|-
TGTGCCAGCAGTTGGGACAGGTCCGACACTGAAGCTTTCTTT
CASSWDRSDTEAFF